These 5 T cell receptor beta chains share one sample of origin, sequenced in a study of naive and memory T cell subsets. The beta constant-region primer was an equimolar mix of two oligonucleotides covering TRBC1 and TRBC2. TCRdb processed the UMI-ligation and nested PCR reads anew with MiXCR; each CDR3 protein has one entry. The data show 65,000 to 85,000 distinct CDR3 sequences, over 10% seen once. Sequenced material: central memory CD4+ T cells from blood. These TCRs come from a human donor in good health.

This clonotype has at least ten counts. The chain carries TRBV11-2 and TRBJ2-3, with 10 bases lining up with TRBD2. The V gene end was trimmed by 5 bases and the J gene end by 2 bases; junction bases not matched to a gene: 10. CDR1 and CDR2 (germline): SGHAT, FQNNGV. The CDR3 sequence is 17 residues long. CDR3 DNA: TGTGCCAGCAGCCAACCAACCGGACTAGCGGCCACAGATACGCAGTATTTT. It yields the protein CASSQPTGLAATDTQYF.

V gene TRBV5-1 combines with J gene TRBJ2-7; tentatively, D is TRBD1 (5 bases). The germline CDR1 and CDR2 sequences are SGHRS and YFSETQ. The V end lost 4 bases, the J end lost 0 bases, and 14 bases lay between the germline ends. The CDR3 length is 15 residues. CDR3 in amino acids: CASSASGFGSYEQYF. The CDR3 DNA reads TGCGCCAGCAGCGCCTCAGGGTTTGGCTCCTACGAGCAGTACTTC. The variable domain in full, with the rest retrieved from reference TRBV5-1 and TRBJ2-7, is KAGVTQTPRYLIKTRGQQVTLSCSPISGHRSVSWYQQTPGQGLQFLFEYFSETQRNKGNFPGRFSGRQFSNSRSEMNVSTLELGDSALYLCASSASGFGSYEQYFGPGTRLTVT.

V gene TRBV20-1 combines with J gene TRBJ2-3, with 9 bases fitting TRBD2. The ends lost 6 bases at V and 0 bases at J; junction bases unmatched: 7. Germline V gene lookup returns CDR1 DFQATT and CDR2 SNEGSKA (reference sequence). This CDR3 has 15 amino acids. DNA of the CDR3: TGCAGTGCGATAGGACTAGCGTCTAGCACAGATACGCAGTATTTT. This translates into CSAIGLASSTDTQYF.

This clonotype was detected ten times or more. The CDR3 coding sequence is TGTGCCAGTAGTTCCGAAATACAGGGAAAAGGGTCCTATGGCTACACCTTC. Translated: CASSSEIQGKGSYGYTF. This rearrangement joins TRBV19 to TRBJ1-2; D may be TRBD1 (6 bases). The ends were cut back, 5 bases at V and 4 bases at J, with 23 bases in the middle. The CDR3 covers 17 residues. Germline V lookup: CDR1 LNHDA, CDR2 SQIVND (reference sequence).

CDR3 in DNA: TGCGCCAGCACCAGGGCCCACCAAGAGAATGAGCAGTTCTTC. Its protein product is CASTRAHQENEQFF. The chain has TRBV5-1 and TRBJ2-1; a weak D match, TRBD1 (5 bases). The CDR3 covers 14 residues. V lost 6 bases to trimming and J lost 7 bases, with 17 bases between them. CDR1 is SGHRS, CDR2 YFSETQ, per germline.